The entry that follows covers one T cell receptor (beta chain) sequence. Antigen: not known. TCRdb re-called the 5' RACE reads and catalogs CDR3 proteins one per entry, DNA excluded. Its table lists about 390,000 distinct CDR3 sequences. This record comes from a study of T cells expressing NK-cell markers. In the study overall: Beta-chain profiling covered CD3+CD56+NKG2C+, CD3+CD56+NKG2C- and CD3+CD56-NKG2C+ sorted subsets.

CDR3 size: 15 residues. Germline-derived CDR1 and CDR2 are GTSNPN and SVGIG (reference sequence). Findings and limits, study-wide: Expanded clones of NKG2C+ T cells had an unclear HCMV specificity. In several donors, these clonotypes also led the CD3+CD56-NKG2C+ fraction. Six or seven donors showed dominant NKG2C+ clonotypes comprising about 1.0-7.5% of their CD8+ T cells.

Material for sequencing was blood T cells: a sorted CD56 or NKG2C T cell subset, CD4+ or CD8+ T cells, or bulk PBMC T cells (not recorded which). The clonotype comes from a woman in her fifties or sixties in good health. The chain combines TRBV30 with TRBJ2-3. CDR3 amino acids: CAWSVQLTPTDTQYF.